The clone carrying this T cell receptor (beta chain) was observed at least ten times. The target antigen is unknown. Time point in this sample: sample taken at primary tumor resection. Unsorted tumor, nontumor lung tissue or cryopreserved PBMC supplied the whole RNA. The CDR3 runs 13 residues. Trimming removed 3 bases from V and 1 base from J, with 6 bases in between. The germline V gene has CDR1 SGHTA and CDR2 FQGNSA. Individually, TCR cDNA molecules were each labelled with a unique molecular identifier. TCRdb re-analysed the 5' RACE reads in MiXCR, keeping a single row per CDR3 protein. The profile shows fewer than 25,000 distinct CDR3 sequences, approximately 4.8% of them singletons. This entry is derived from a study of spatial heterogeneity in lung cancer. Across the study: Raw reads showed each unique TCR and UMI combination turning up more than ten times on average.

The study's findings and limits: Intratumoral expanded alpha and beta TCR counts were found to track tumor mutation counts.

The rearrangement uses TRBV7-2 and TRBJ1-2; no reliable D call. This TCR was sampled from a male donor with early-stage non-small cell lung cancer. This material consisted of lung tumor tissue, taken at surgery. As DNA, the CDR3 is TGTGCCAGCAGCTTCGGATTTAACTATGGCTACACCTTC. It yields the protein CASSFGFNYGYTF.